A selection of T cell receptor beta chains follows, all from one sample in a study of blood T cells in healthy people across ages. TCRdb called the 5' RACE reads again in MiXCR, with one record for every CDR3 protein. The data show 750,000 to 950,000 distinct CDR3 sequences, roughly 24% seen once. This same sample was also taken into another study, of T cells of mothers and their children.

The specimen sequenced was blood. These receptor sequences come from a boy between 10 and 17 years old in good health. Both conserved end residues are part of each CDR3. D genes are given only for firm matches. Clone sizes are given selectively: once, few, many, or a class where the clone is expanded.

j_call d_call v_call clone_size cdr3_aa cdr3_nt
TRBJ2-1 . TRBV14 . CASSHQESGYNEQFF TGTGCCAGCAGCCACCAGGAGTCGGGGTACAATGAGCAGTTCTTC
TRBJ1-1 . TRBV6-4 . CASSDSEVLNTEAFF TGTGCCAGCAGTGACTCGGAGGTATTGAACACTGAAGCTTTCTTT
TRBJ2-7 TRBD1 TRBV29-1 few CSAPGQGYEQYF TGCAGTGCACCTGGACAGGGCTACGAGCAGTACTTC
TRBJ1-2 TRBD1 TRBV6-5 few CASSRRDRGHGYTF TGTGCCAGCAGTAGGCGGGACAGGGGGCATGGCTACACCTTC
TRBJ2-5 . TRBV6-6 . CASRSERTAMETQYF TGTGCCAGCAGATCAGAGAGGACGGCGATGGAGACCCAGTACTTC
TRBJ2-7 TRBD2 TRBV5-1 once CASSFVPGSRLAGDSYEQYF TGCGCCAGCAGCTTTGTCCCCGGCTCACGTCTAGCGGGGGACTCCTACGAGCAGTACTTC
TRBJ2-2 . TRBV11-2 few CASSFGGRGELFF TGTGCCAGCAGCTTTGGGGGAAGGGGGGAGCTGTTTTTT
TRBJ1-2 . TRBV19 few CASSIRGYGYTF TGTGCCAGTAGTATACGAGGGTATGGCTACACCTTC
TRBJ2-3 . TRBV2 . CATYGEEVPSTDTQYF TGTGCCACCTACGGGGAAGAGGTCCCTAGCACAGATACGCAGTATTTT
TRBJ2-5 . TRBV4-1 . CASSQVIAKETQYF TGCGCCAGCAGCCAAGTCATAGCTAAGGAGACCCAGTACTTC
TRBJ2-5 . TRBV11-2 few CASSLTGDAREQYF TGTGCCAGCAGCCTCACGGGGGACGCAAGGGAGCAGTACTTC
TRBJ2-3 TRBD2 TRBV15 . CATSGLAGASTDTQYF TGTGCCACCAGCGGGCTAGCGGGGGCCAGCACAGATACGCAGTATTTT
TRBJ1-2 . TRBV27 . CASTKHGGNYGYTF TGTGCCAGCACCAAACATGGAGGGAACTATGGCTACACCTTC
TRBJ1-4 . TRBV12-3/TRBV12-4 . CASSSEQSKEKLFF TGTGCCAGCAGTTCGGAACAGTCGAAAGAAAAACTGTTTTTT
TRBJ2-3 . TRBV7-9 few CASSKYTDTQYF TGTGCCAGCAGCAAATACACAGATACGCAGTATTTT
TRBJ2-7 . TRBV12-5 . CASGPRDAASYEQYF TGTGCTAGTGGCCCCCGGGACGCCGCATCCTACGAGCAGTACTTC
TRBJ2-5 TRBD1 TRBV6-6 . CASSYSGGQGAGEQYF TGTGCCAGCAGTTACTCTGGGGGACAGGGGGCGGGAGAGCAGTACTTC
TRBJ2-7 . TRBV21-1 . CAGSKELTGPDSGEQYF TGTGCCGGCAGCAAAGAGTTGACAGGCCCAGATAGTGGCGAGCAGTACTTC
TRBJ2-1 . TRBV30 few CAWSVFGSEQFF TGTGCCTGGAGTGTATTTGGCAGTGAGCAGTTCTTC
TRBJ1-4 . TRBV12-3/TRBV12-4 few CASSPDLPTGRWNEKLFF TGTGCCAGCAGCCCAGACCTCCCTACAGGGCGGTGGAATGAAAAACTGTTTTTT
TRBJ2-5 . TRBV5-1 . CASSLISQETQYF TGCGCCAGCAGCTTGATAAGTCAAGAGACCCAGTACTTC
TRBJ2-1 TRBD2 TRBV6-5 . CAGSKTSASRGEQFF TGTGCCGGCAGTAAGACTAGCGCCTCGAGGGGTGAGCAGTTCTTC
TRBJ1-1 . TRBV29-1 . CSVDQGPEAFF TGCAGCGTCGACCAGGGACCTGAAGCTTTCTTT
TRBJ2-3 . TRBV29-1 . CSVTSADTQYF TGCAGCGTCACCAGTGCAGATACGCAGTATTTT
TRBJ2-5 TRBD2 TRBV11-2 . CASSLGVRRGARETQYF TGTGCCAGCAGCTTAGGTGTGAGGCGGGGGGCCCGAGAGACCCAGTACTTC
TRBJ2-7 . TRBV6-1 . CASSERGESYEQYF TGTGCCAGCAGTGAACGTGGGGAATCCTACGAGCAGTACTTC
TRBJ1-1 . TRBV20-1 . CSADRALNTEAFF TGCAGCGCCGACCGAGCTTTGAACACTGAAGCTTTCTTT
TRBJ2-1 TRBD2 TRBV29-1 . CSVDLAGRRNEQFF TGCAGCGTTGACTTAGCGGGGAGGCGGAATGAGCAGTTCTTC
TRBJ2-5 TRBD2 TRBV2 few CASSLGRGGLETQYF TGTGCCAGCAGCTTAGGGCGGGGGGGCCTGGAGACCCAGTACTTC